These T cell receptor beta chains were read from a single sample in a study of Tregs in tolerant kidney transplant recipients. Sequenced by immunoSEQ multiplex PCR; TCRdb stores in-frame clones only, minus some. The sample lists over 60,000 clones, 80% to 85% occurring once. The material sequenced was CD4+ T cells from blood. The source is a human donor in good health. The conserved cysteine and the conserved F or W are not part of the CDR3 here. Some rows have no size entry. The others give once, few or many, or a class for an expanded clone.

abundance | j_gene | v_gene | CDR3aa
NA | TRBJ2-3 | TRBV15 | ATSRRGGPPDTQY
NA | TRBJ2-7 | TRBV11-3 | ASSWGGDRAYEQY
NA | TRBJ1-1 | TRBV18 | ASSPRRTAPGEAF
NA | TRBJ1-1 | TRBV6-5 | ASSSVGAMGTEAF
NA | TRBJ2-7 | TRBV7-9 | ASSQDRGLEQY
NA | TRBJ2-5 | TRBV14 | ASSQVTSWETQY
NA | TRBJ1-6 | TRBV5-1 | ASSLASAGLSGAALPLH
NA | TRBJ2-1 | TRBV4-1 | ASSHQRGDNEQF
NA | TRBJ1-1 | TRBV6-4 | ASSDSNMRGRVNTEAF
NA | TRBJ2-1 | TRBV29-1 | SVGLAGGLGEQF
NA | TRBJ2-3 | TRBV5-1 | ASSRTPPRGDTQY
NA | TRBJ2-7 | TRBV20-1 | SAGPWGEQY
NA | NA | TRBV7-9 | ASSPGYEQY
NA | TRBJ2-7 | TRBV14 | ASSQNRGHLAYEQY
many | TRBJ1-4 | TRBV15 | ATSRVPPALTNEKLF
NA | TRBJ2-1 | TRBV7-3 | ASSRLAGGPYNEQF
NA | TRBJ2-1 | TRBV12-2 | ASRQTGCIYNEQF
NA | TRBJ2-1 | TRBV7-9 | ASSLLAGERNEQF
NA | TRBJ1-2 | TRBV5-4 | ASSFPGYNYGYT
NA | TRBJ1-1 | TRBV21-1 | ASSLNTGLRENTEAF
once | TRBJ1-1 | TRBV6-1 | ATSIDRAAF
NA | TRBJ2-7 | TRBV18 | ASSPGTGFTYEQY
NA | TRBJ1-1 | TRBV9 | ASSAYRVGTEAF
once | TRBJ2-7 | TRBV5-1 | ASSSGLRRPYEQY
NA | TRBJ2-5 | TRBV7-2 | ASSLRTIETQY
NA | TRBJ2-6 | TRBV7-3 | ASSLFSGANVLT
once | TRBJ1-3 | TRBV30 | AWNRGGGNTIY
NA | TRBJ2-2 | TRBV9 | ASSDRAELTGELF
NA | TRBJ2-5 | TRBV27 | ASSPAGTGGETQY
NA | TRBJ1-4 | TRBV5-4 | ASSLGQGEKLF
NA | TRBJ2-3 | TRBV6-5 | ASSYPGTGQGTQY
few | TRBJ2-2 | TRBV25-1 | ASSLTGELF
NA | TRBJ2-1 | TRBV9 | ASSVSRRTSDNEQF
NA | TRBJ1-1 | TRBV5-1 | ASSLAGNTEAF
NA | TRBJ1-3 | TRBV18 | ASSRNLLGNTIY
few | TRBJ1-3 | TRBV6-5 | ASSYDRQAIY
NA | TRBJ1-3 | TRBV10-3 | AISGRGNTIY
NA | TRBJ2-2 | TRBV10-3 | AISESLNTGELF
once | TRBJ2-5 | TRBV7-2 | ASSQAVSRGGGETQY
NA | TRBJ2-3 | TRBV4-1 | ASSLLPGDTQY
NA | TRBJ2-5 | TRBV7-2 | ASSLDPGVETQY
NA | TRBJ2-3 | TRBV11-2 | ASSVLGRGVDTQY
NA | TRBJ1-1 | TRBV7-9 | ASSLVGRAGGEAF
NA | TRBJ2-5 | TRBV5-1 | ASSFSGGETQY
NA | TRBJ2-6 | TRBV15 | ATSRAGANVLT
few | TRBJ1-1 | TRBV29-1 | SVSWTGANTEAF
once | TRBJ2-1 | TRBV5-1 | ASSFERQKEF
once | NA | TRBV11-2 | ASSLGGTSGAASYEQY
NA | TRBJ2-1 | TRBV2 | ASSEYRLAGGPNNEQF
NA | TRBJ2-1 | TRBV2 | ASKAHREDTYNEQF
NA | TRBJ2-1 | TRBV2 | ASSDFIEQF
NA | TRBJ1-1 | TRBV7-2 | ASSLGGDTEAF
NA | TRBJ2-3 | TRBV7-2 | ASSLEGLAGVGD
NA | TRBJ1-1 | TRBV7-2 | ASSLEGGREAF
NA | TRBJ1-1 | TRBV29-1 | SARTGVLNTEAF
NA | TRBJ1-2 | TRBV9 | ASSVVASSRWGLKGAGYT
NA | TRBJ2-7 | TRBV7-8 | ASSANLAGGSEQY
NA | TRBJ1-1 | TRBV19 | ASSSGTASDTEAF
NA | TRBJ2-5 | TRBV5-5 | ASSQGQAGGKETQY